Listed here is a single TCR beta chain. Its antigen is as yet unknown. An approximately 200 ng quantity of DNA, about 30,000 T cell genomes, went into the sorted-subset replicate PCRs. Method: immunoSEQ multiplex PCR; TCRdb's copy keeps in-frame clones and lacks some. Of approximately 590,000 clones detected, around 95% appear once; the ten largest clones hold about 0.11%. These data are taken from a study of shared clonotypes between healthy human individuals. Looking at the study overall: Per donor, three plates held CD4 naive cells, three held CD4 memory, two held CD8 naive and one held CD8 memory. General study findings and limits: Larger estimated richness was generally recorded for naive subsets relative to memory subsets. A small donor pool kept down the genetic and exposure-history diversity that was represented.

Between the trimmed V and J ends, which lost 0 bases and 2 bases, there was a span of 14 bases. The CDR3 contains 17 residues. Per the germline V gene, CDR1 is MGHRA and CDR2 is YSYEKL. Naivety among CD8 cells was defined by CD45RO negativity and positive CCR7 selection, thereby excluding terminally differentiated effector memory CD45RA+ cells. J is TRBJ1-5 and V is TRBV4-1; D not resolved. Sequences were obtained from naive CD8+ T cells sorted from blood. The receptor was derived from a woman in her 30s in good health. The CDR3 spells CASSQDLVPAGNQPQHF. CDR3 bases: TGCGCCAGCAGCCAAGATTTGGTCCCAGCGGGCAATCAGCCCCAGCATTTT.